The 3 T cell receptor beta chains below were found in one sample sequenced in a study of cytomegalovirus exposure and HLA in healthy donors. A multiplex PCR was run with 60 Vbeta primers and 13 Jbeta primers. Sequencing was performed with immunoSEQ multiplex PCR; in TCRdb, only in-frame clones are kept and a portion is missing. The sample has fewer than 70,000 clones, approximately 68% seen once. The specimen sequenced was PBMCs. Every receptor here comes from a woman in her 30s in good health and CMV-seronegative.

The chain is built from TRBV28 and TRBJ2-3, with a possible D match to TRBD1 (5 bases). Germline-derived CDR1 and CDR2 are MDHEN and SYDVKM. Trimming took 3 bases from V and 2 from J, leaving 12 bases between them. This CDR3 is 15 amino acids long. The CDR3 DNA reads TGTGCCAGCAGTTTTTATCAACAGGTCACAGATACGCAGTATTTT. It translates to CASSFYQQVTDTQYF.

Here the CDR3 DNA reads TGTGCCAGCCGGCAGGGCCAGAACACTGAAGCTTTCTTT. This encodes CASRQGQNTEAFF. The chain combines TRBV18 with TRBJ1-1; D is perhaps TRBD1 (5 bases). CDR1 is KGHSH and CDR2 is LQKENI in the germline V gene. This CDR3 spans 13 amino acids. Trimming took 8 bases from V and 1 from J, leaving 11 bases between them.

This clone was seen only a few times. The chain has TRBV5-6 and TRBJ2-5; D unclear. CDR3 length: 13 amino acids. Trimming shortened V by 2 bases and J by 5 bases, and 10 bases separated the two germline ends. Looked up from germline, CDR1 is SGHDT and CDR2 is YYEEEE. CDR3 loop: CASSFARSETQYF. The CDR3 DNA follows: TGTGCCAGCAGCTTCGCCCGGTCGGAGACCCAGTACTTC.